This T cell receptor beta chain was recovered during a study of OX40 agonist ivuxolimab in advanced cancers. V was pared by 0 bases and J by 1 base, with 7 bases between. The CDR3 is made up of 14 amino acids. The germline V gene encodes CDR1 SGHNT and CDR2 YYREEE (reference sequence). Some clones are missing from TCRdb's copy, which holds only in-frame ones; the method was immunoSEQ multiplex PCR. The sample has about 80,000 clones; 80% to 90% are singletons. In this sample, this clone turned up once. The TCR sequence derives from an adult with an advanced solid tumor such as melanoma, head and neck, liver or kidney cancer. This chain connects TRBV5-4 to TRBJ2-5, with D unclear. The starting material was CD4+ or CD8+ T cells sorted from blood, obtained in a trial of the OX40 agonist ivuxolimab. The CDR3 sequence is CASSLAGSQETQYF. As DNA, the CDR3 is TGTGCCAGCAGCTTGGCGGGCAGCCAAGAGACCCAGTACTTC.